Sequencing of this T cell receptor beta chain was carried out in a study of blood T cell repertoires in COVID-19. At the level of the study: Sites in the United States, Italy and Spain provided acute and convalescent COVID-19 samples. Nucleic acid was either cDNA or gDNA, and it came from T cells, B-cell-depleted T cells, or PBMCs.

This clone appeared a single time. Original analysis: Using reference gene primer amplification, nucleated cell counts were estimated. Using immunoSEQ multiplex PCR, the repertoire was profiled, and TCRdb retains in-frame clones only, with some absent. That table furnishes V, J and clone size, whereas the DNA furnished D and trimming. The sample includes about 120,000 clones, roughly 70% of them seen just once. V shed 5 bases and J shed 0 bases, with 16 bases lying between them. CDR1 SGHAT and CDR2 FQNNGV come from the germline V gene. The CDR3 has 17 amino acids. The chain links TRBV11-2 to TRBJ1-4; D is possibly TRBD1 (5 bases). The source is a human donor with acute or convalescent COVID-19. The donor label of this sample is uncertain. The sequenced material came from peripheral blood. Written as DNA, the CDR3 is TGTGCCAGCAGCCCAAGGCCCAGGGCGGCAACTAATGAAAAACTGTTTTTT. Translated: CASSPRPRAATNEKLFF.